The 10 T cell receptor beta chains presented below share a single source sample, sequenced in a study of beta chain features in type 1 diabetes. Of the isolated RNA, all was reverse transcribed, and so the sequenced material was expressed TCRB transcripts. Assay: immunoSEQ multiplex PCR; the TCRdb copy retains only in-frame clones and omits some. This sample has about 620,000 clones, with 15% to 19% found just once. Sequencing was done on a sample of naive CD4+ T cells from blood. The receptor set was obtained from a man between 18 and 29 years old in good health.

This clone appeared once. The chain uses TRBV6-5 and TRBJ2-2; TRBD1 agrees at 7 bases. Germline CDR1 MNHEY, CDR2 SVGAGI. V lost 9 bases to trimming and J lost 2 bases; unmatched junction nucleotides: 9. The CDR3 runs to 15 residues. CDR3 amino acids: CASSRVGGNTGELFF. The DNA for the CDR3 is TGTGCCAGTTCCCGGGTAGGGGGCAACACCGGGGAGCTGTTTTTT.

This clone was seen a handful of times. This chain joins TRBV28 and TRBJ2-7, with 8 bases aligning to TRBD1. Germline-derived CDR1 and CDR2 are MDHEN and SYDVKM. The V segment lost 8 bases and the J segment 2 bases; nucleotides outside the gene matches: 8. CDR3 size: 14 residues. The CDR3: CASATGTGAYEQYF. CDR3 sequence (DNA): TGTGCCAGCGCGACCGGGACAGGCGCCTACGAGCAGTACTTC.

This sequence joins TRBV2 and TRBJ2-7; D is undetermined. Germline V gives CDR1 SNHLY, CDR2 FYNNEI. V lost 8 bases and J lost 4, with 12 bases in between. This CDR3 has 12 residues. CDR3 sequence reads: CASGQWGYEQYF. In nucleotides, the CDR3 is TGTGCCAGCGGCCAGTGGGGTTACGAGCAGTACTTC.

The V and J genes are TRBV7-2 and TRBJ2-3, with D uncertain. CDR1 SGHTA and CDR2 FQGNSA come from the germline V gene. V lost 1 base and J 2 bases, leaving 19 bases between the germline ends. The CDR3 has 18 amino acids. The CDR3 DNA is TGTGCCAGCAGCTTAGTTATTTCCGGCAGGTTGACCACAGATACGCAGTATTTT. It translates to CASSLVISGRLTTDTQYF.

V usage is TRBV6-1 and J usage is TRBJ1-6; D is uncertain. The CDR3 is 13 amino acids. Germline lookup yields CDR1 MNHNS and CDR2 SASEGT. The V end was cut by 7 bases, the J end by 6 bases, with 10 bases between. In DNA form, the CDR3 reads TGTGCCAGCAAGATGGTCCTTAATTCACCCCTCCACTTT. Translating gives CASKMVLNSPLHF.

This clone turned up a few times. Germline is not matched at one junction end, which may reflect a read error. The chain is built from TRBV6-6 and TRBJ2-5; possibly TRBD2 for D (5 bases). The germline V gene has CDR1 MNHNY and CDR2 SVGAGI (reference sequence). The CDR3 extends over 12 amino acids. The CDR3 sequence is CAISDRGKFEYF. The CDR3 DNA follows: TGTGCCATCAGTGATAGAGGGAAATTCGAGTACTTC.

The chain recombines TRBV5-1 with TRBJ2-1; tentatively, D is TRBD1 (6 bases). The CDR3 covers 15 residues. Trimming shortened V by 0 bases and J by 9 bases, and 16 bases separated the two germline ends. Looked up from germline, CDR1 is SGHRS and CDR2 is YFSETQ. As DNA, the CDR3 is TGCGCCAGCAGCTTGGCCCAAGTCACACAGGGTGAGCAGTTCTTC. Amino acid sequence: CASSLAQVTQGEQFF.

V and J are TRBV6-5 and TRBJ1-2; no definite D call. Germline V lookup: CDR1 MNHEY, CDR2 SVGAGI. V lost 11 bases to trimming and J lost 4 bases, with 17 bases between them. The CDR3 contains 13 residues. The CDR3 protein is CASFPAGGYGYTF. The CDR3 DNA follows: TGTGCCTCATTCCCCGCCGGTGGCTATGGCTACACCTTC.

This clone was detected a few times. CDR3 in amino acids: CASSAGTANTGELFF. The CDR3, as DNA: TGTGCCAGCAGCGCCGGGACCGCGAACACCGGGGAGCTGTTTTTT. The chain links TRBV9 to TRBJ2-2, with D possibly being TRBD1 or TRBD2 (5 bases each). This CDR3 contains 15 residues. V lost 3 bases and J 0 bases, leaving 9 bases between the germline ends. Germline V gene data show CDR1 as SGDLS and CDR2 as YYNGEE.

This clone was detected a few times. The CDR3 region has the DNA TGTGCCAGCAGCTGGGGCAGGGGAAAGTTTCAGCCCCAGCATTTT. The encoded protein is CASSWGRGKFQPQHF. The chain carries TRBV5-6 and TRBJ1-5; the D gene is possibly TRBD1 (6 bases). CDR3 length: 15 amino acids. Germline V gene data show CDR1 as SGHDT and CDR2 as YYEEEE. Trimming removed 3 bases from V and 6 bases from J, with 16 bases in between.